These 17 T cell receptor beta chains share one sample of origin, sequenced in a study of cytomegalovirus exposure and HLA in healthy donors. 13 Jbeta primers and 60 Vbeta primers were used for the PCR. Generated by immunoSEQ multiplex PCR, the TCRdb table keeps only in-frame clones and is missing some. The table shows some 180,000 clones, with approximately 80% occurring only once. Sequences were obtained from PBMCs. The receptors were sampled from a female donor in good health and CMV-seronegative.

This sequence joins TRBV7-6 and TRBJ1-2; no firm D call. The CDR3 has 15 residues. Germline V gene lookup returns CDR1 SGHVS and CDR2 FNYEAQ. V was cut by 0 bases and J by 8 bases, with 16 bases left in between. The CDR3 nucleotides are TGTGCCAGCAGCTTAGCAGAGGATATCGCCGGGGGCTACACCTTC. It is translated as CASSLAEDIAGGYTF.

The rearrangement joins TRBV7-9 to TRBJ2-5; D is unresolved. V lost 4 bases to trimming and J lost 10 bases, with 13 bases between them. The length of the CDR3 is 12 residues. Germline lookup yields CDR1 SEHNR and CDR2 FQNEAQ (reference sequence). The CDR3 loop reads CASSSGVVNQYF. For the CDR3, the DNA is TGTGCCAGCAGCTCAGGCGTCGTCAACCAGTACTTC.

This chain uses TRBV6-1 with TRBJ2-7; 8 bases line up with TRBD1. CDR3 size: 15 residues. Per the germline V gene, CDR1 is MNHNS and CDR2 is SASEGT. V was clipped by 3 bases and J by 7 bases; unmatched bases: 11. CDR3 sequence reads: CASSEVLDRAREQYF. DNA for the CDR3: TGTGCCAGCAGTGAGGTCTTGGACAGGGCTCGAGAGCAGTACTTC.

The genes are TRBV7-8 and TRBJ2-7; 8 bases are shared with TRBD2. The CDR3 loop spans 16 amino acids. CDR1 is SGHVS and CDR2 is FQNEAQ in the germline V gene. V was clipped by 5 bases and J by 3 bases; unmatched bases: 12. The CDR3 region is CASSPGGSGGRYEQYF. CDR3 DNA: TGTGCCAGCAGCCCAGGAGGGAGCGGGGGCCGCTACGAGCAGTACTTC.

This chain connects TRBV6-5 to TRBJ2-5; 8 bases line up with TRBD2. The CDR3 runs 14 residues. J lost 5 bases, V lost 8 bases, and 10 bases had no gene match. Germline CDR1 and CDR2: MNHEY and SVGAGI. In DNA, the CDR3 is TGTGCCAGCGGCGAGCGGGGGAGTCTGGAGACCCAGTACTTC. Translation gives CASGERGSLETQYF.

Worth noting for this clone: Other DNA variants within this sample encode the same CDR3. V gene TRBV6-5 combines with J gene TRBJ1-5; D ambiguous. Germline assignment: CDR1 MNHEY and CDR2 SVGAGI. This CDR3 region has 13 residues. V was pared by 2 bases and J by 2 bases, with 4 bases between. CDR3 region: CASSYRGNQPQHF. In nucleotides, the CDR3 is TGTGCCAGCAGTTACCGCGGCAATCAGCCCCAGCATTTT.

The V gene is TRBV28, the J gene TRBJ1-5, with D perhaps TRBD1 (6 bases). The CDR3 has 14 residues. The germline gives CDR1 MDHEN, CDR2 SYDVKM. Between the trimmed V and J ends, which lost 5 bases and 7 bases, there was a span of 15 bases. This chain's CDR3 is CASSPAGGGQPQHF. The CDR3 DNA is TGTGCCAGCAGTCCCGCTGGGGGCGGGCAGCCCCAGCATTTT.

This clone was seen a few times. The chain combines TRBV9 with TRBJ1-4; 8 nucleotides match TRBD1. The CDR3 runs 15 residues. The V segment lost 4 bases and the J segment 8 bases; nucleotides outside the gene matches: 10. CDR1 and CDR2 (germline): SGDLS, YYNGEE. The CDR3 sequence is CASSPVDRVSEKLFF. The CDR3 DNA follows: TGTGCCAGCAGCCCAGTGGACAGGGTCTCGGAAAAACTGTTTTTT.

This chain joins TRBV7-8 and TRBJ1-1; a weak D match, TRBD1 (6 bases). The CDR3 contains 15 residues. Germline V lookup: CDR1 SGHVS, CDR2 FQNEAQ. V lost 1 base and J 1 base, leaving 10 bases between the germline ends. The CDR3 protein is CASSLVGAKNTEAFF. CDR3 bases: TGTGCCAGCAGCTTAGTGGGGGCGAAGAACACTGAAGCTTTCTTT.

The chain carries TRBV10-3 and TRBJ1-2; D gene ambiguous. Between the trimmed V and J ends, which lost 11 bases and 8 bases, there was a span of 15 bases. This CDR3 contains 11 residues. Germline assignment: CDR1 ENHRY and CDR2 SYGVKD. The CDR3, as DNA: TGTGCCTCCAGTGGGCCAGGAGGCTACACCTTC. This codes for CASSGPGGYTF.

The CDR3 loop is CASRTTGVGSYEQYF. In DNA form, the CDR3 reads TGTGCCAGCAGAACGACAGGGGTGGGCTCCTACGAGCAGTACTTC. The genes are TRBV6-5 and TRBJ2-7; 8 bases line up with TRBD1. Germline CDR1 and CDR2: MNHEY and SVGAGI. This CDR3 contains 15 residues. Trimming took 6 bases from V and 0 from J; bases not matched to a gene: 7.

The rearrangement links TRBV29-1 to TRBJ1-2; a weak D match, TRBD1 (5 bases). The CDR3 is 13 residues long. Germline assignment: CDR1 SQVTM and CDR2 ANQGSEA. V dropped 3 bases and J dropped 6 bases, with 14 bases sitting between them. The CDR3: CSVESGAGNGYTF. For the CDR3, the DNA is TGCAGCGTTGAGTCTGGGGCAGGGAATGGCTACACCTTC.

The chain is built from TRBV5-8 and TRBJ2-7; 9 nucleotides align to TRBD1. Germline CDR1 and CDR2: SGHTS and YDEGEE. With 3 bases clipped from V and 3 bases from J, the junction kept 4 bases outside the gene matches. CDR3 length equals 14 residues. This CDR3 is CASSSQGAYYEQYF. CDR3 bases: TGTGCCAGCAGCTCACAGGGGGCTTACTACGAGCAGTACTTC.

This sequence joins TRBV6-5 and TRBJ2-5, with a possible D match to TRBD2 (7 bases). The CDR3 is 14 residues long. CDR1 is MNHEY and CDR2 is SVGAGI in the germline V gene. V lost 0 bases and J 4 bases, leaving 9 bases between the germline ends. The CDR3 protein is CASSYSRGGETQYF. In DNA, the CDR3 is TGTGCCAGCAGTTACTCGAGGGGGGGAGAGACCCAGTACTTC.

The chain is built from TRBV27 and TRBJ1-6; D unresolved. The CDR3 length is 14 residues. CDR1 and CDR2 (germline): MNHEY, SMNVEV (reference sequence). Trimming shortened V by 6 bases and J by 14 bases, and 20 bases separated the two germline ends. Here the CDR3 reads CASRPSGALFSLHF. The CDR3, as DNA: TGTGCCAGCAGGCCCTCCGGAGCCCTCTTTTCCCTCCACTTT.

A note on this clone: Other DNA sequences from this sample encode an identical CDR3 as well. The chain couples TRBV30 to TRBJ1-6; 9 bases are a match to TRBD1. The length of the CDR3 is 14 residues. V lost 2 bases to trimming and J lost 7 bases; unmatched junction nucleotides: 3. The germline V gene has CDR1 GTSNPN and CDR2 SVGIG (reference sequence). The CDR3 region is CAWSRGQGNSPLHF. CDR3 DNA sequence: TGTGCCTGGAGTCGGGGACAGGGAAATTCACCCCTCCACTTT.

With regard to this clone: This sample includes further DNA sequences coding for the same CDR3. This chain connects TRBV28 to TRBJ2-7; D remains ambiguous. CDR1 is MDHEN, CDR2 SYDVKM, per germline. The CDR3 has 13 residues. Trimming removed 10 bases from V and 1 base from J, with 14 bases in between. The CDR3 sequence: CATGSVSSYEQYF. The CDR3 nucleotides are TGTGCCACAGGTTCGGTTAGTTCCTACGAGCAGTACTTC.